Each of the 17 T cell receptor beta chains below was sequenced from the same sample in a study of CD8 T cells in Susac syndrome. Random-hexamer reverse transcription was applied to roughly 0.5 to 1 ug RNA. One entry per CDR3 protein, called by TCRdb with MiXCR from the immunoSEQ multiplex PCR reads. The sample consists of roughly 200,000 distinct CDR3 sequences, approximately 94% of them appearing once. The sample was CD4+ T cells from PBMCs. The receptors shown here come from a human donor with multiple sclerosis.

The rearrangement joins TRBV10-3 to TRBJ2-5; a weak D match, TRBD2 (5 bases). The V end was cut by 2 bases, the J end by 10 bases, with 17 bases between. The CDR3 length is 14 residues. Germline V gene lookup returns CDR1 ENHRY and CDR2 SYGVKD. DNA for the CDR3: TGTGCCATCAGTGAGGGACTTTCCCCGTCGTGCCAGTACTTC. Its translation is CAISEGLSPSCQYF.

V is TRBV20-1 and J is TRBJ2-1; D not resolved. Germline V CDR1 and CDR2: DFQATT, SNEGSKA (reference sequence). The ends were cut back, 6 bases at V and 4 bases at J, with 19 bases in the middle. The CDR3 runs 15 residues. This CDR3 reads CSAAVASASYNEQFF. In DNA form, the CDR3 reads TGCAGTGCCGCGGTGGCTTCAGCCTCTTACAATGAGCAGTTCTTC.

The V and J genes are TRBV2 and TRBJ2-1, with D hard to call. This CDR3 contains 14 residues. Germline assignment: CDR1 SNHLY and CDR2 FYNNEI. V lost 7 bases, J lost 6 bases, and 16 bases lay in between. CDR3 DNA: TGTGCCAGCACCTCCTCGGGCCTTACCAATGAGCAGTTCTTC. It codes for CASTSSGLTNEQFF.

The chain couples TRBV6-6 to TRBJ2-7; D perhaps matches TRBD1 (6 bases). The germline V gene has CDR1 MNHNY and CDR2 SVGAGI (reference sequence). V lost 8 bases, J lost 0 bases, and 14 bases lay in between. The CDR3 is 14 amino acids. The CDR3 sequence: CASLGAGSSYEQYF. The CDR3 DNA is TGTGCCAGCTTGGGGGCGGGCTCCTCCTACGAGCAGTACTTC.

This chain joins TRBV25-1 and TRBJ1-5; D possibly corresponds to TRBD1 (5 bases). Per the germline V gene, CDR1 is MGHDK and CDR2 is SYGVNS. Trimming pared 3 bases from V and 2 bases from J, leaving 8 bases between. The CDR3 has 14 residues. The CDR3 spells CASSEPGGNQPQHF. The CDR3 DNA is TGTGCCAGCAGTGAGCCGGGGGGCAATCAGCCCCAGCATTTT.

This clonotype was seen a single time. The CDR3, as DNA: TGTGCCAGTAGTATCGGAGGCACCATGAACACTGAAGCTTTCTTT. It translates to CASSIGGTMNTEAFF. The rearrangement joins TRBV19 to TRBJ1-1, with D hard to call. V shed 3 bases and J shed 0 bases, with 11 bases lying between them. This CDR3 comprises 15 residues. Germline loops: CDR1 LNHDA, CDR2 SQIVND (reference sequence).

The chain has TRBV11-2 and TRBJ2-3; unclear D gene. CDR3 length: 15 residues. V lost 8 bases to trimming and J lost 0 bases, with 15 bases between them. Looked up from germline, CDR1 is SGHAT and CDR2 is FQNNGV. The CDR3 DNA sequence: TGTGCCAGCGTTAGATGGCAGATTAGCACAGATACGCAGTATTTT. This gives the protein CASVRWQISTDTQYF.

The chain employs TRBV4-2 and TRBJ1-2; TRBD1 is a possible D gene (6 bases). The CDR3 covers 11 residues. V was shortened by 10 bases and J by 5 bases, with 11 bases between the two germline ends. Germline V gene sequence: CDR1 LGHNA, CDR2 YNFKEQ. CDR3 sequence reads: CATQGRYGYTF. The CDR3 DNA is TGTGCCACTCAGGGGAGGTATGGCTACACCTTC.

This rearrangement joins TRBV7-9 to TRBJ2-7; 11 bases are shared with TRBD2. The germline V gene has CDR1 SEHNR and CDR2 FQNEAQ (reference sequence). This CDR3 region has 16 residues. V shed 4 bases, J shed 4 bases, and the junction held 9 bases outside the gene matches. CDR3 DNA sequence: TGTGCCAGCAGCTCCCCTAGCGGGGGGTTGTCTTACGAGCAGTACTTC. Its translation: CASSSPSGGLSYEQYF.

Here the CDR3 reads CSAQVGYTDTQYF. Here the CDR3 DNA reads TGCAGTGCCCAAGTGGGGTACACAGATACGCAGTATTTT. This chain links TRBV20-1 with TRBJ2-3; D unclear. Germline values: CDR1 DFQATT, CDR2 SNEGSKA (reference sequence). Deletions cut 6 bases from V and 2 bases from J, with 12 bases between. This CDR3 spans 13 amino acids.

This clonotype was detected once. The chain is built from TRBV18 and TRBJ2-3; 10 bases agree with TRBD1. The ends lost 4 bases at V and 9 bases at J; junction bases unmatched: 4. The CDR3 is made up of 13 amino acids. The V gene's germline CDR1 is KGHSH and CDR2 LQKENI. In nucleotides, the CDR3 is TGTGCCAGCTCACGGGACAGGGGTCTGACGCAGTATTTT. Amino acids: CASSRDRGLTQYF.

This clonotype showed up just a few times. This chain joins TRBV20-1 and TRBJ1-5; TRBD1 matches 8 bases. Trimming removed 5 bases from V and 4 bases from J; junction bases left unmatched: 4. Germline-derived CDR1 and CDR2 are DFQATT and SNEGSKA (reference sequence). CDR3 size: 13 residues. CDR3: CSARTGRNQPQHF. Here the CDR3 DNA reads TGCAGTGCTCGGACAGGGCGGAATCAGCCCCAGCATTTT.

The CDR3: CASSLLEQETQYF. CDR3 DNA: TGTGCCAGCAGCTTACTAGAGCAAGAGACCCAGTACTTC. V gene TRBV7-2 combines with J gene TRBJ2-5; D uncertain. The length of the CDR3 is 13 residues. Looked up from germline, CDR1 is SGHTA and CDR2 is FQGNSA. Trimming removed 2 bases at V and 2 bases at J, with 6 bases between.

The gene calls are TRBV30 and TRBJ1-6, with a possible D match to TRBD1 (5 bases). V lost 0 bases, J lost 9 bases, and 15 bases lay in between. This CDR3 region has 15 residues. CDR1 is GTSNPN and CDR2 is SVGIG in the germline V gene (reference sequence). The CDR3 nucleotides read TGTGCCTGGAGTGTACTGACGGACGGGGGTTCACCCCTCCACTTT. Residues: CAWSVLTDGGSPLHF.

The chain is built from TRBV12-3 or TRBV12-4 and TRBJ2-1; 9 bases match TRBD2. This CDR3 region has 13 residues. With 7 bases clipped from V and 6 bases from J, the junction kept 4 bases outside the gene matches. The CDR3 bases are TGTGCCAGCATTGCGGGGGGGCCCAATGAGCAGTTCTTC. Its protein is CASIAGGPNEQFF.

This chain connects TRBV18 to TRBJ1-4; D remains ambiguous. The V gene's germline CDR1 is KGHSH and CDR2 LQKENI. This CDR3 spans 15 amino acids. V was trimmed by 4 bases and J by 5 bases, leaving 14 bases between them. CDR3 in DNA: TGTGCCAGCTCACTCCGGAGTGGACCGAATGAAAAACTGTTTTTT. This sequence encodes CASSLRSGPNEKLFF.

V gene TRBV2 combines with J gene TRBJ2-1; no clear D gene. The V and J ends lost 3 bases and 1 base respectively, with 10 bases between them. Germline V CDR1 and CDR2: SNHLY, FYNNEI. CDR3 length equals 15 residues. CDR3 in amino acids: CASSEVGGSYNEQFF. The CDR3 DNA follows: TGTGCCAGCAGTGAGGTGGGTGGGTCCTACAATGAGCAGTTCTTC.